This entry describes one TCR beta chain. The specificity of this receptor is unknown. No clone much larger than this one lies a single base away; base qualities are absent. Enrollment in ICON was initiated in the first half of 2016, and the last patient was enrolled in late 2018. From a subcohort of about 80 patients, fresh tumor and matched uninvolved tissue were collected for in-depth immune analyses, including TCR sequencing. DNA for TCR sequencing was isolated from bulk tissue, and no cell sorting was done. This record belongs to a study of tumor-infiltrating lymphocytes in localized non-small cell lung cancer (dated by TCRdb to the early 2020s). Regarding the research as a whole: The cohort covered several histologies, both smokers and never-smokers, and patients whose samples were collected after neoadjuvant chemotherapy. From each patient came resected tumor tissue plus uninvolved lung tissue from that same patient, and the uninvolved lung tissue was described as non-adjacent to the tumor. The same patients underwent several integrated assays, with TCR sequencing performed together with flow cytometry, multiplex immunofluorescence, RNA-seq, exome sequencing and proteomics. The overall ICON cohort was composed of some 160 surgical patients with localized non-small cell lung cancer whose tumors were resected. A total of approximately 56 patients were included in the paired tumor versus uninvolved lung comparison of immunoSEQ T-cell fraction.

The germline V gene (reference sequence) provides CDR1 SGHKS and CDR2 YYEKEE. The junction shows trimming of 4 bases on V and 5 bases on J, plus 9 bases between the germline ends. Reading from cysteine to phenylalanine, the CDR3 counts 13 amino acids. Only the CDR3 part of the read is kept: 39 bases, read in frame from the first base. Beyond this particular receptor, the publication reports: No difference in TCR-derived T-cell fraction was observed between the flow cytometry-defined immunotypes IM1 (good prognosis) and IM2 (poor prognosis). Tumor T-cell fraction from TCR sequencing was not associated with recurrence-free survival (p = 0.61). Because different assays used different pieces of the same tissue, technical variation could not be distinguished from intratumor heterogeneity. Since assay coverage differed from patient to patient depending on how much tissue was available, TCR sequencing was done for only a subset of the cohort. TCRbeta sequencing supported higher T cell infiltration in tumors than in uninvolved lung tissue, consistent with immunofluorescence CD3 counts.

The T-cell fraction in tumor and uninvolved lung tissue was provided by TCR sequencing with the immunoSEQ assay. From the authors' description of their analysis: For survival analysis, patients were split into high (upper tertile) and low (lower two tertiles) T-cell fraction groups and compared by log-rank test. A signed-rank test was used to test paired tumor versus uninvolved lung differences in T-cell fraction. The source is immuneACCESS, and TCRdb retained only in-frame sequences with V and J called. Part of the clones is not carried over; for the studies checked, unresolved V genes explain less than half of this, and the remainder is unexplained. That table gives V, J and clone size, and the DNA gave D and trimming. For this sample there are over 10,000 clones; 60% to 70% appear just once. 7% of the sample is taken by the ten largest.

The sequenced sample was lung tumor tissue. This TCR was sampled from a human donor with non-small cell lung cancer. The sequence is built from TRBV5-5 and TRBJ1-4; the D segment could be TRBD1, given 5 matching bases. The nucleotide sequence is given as TGTGCCAGCAGCGGGGACCTAAATGAAAAACTGTTTTTT. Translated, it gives CASSGDLNEKLFF.